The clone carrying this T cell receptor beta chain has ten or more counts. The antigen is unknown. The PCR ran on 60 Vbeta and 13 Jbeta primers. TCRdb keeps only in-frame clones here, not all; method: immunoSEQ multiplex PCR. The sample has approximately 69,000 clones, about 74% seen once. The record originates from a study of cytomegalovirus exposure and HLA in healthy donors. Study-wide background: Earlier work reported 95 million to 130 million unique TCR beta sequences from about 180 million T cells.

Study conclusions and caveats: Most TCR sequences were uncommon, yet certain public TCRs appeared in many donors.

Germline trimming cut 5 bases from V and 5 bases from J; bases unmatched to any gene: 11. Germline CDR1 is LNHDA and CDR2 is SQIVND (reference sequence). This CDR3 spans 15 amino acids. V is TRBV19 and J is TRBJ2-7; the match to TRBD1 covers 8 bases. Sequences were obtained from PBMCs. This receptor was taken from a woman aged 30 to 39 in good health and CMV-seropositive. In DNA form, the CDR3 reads TGTGCCAGTAGTCCCTCAGGACAGGGCCTCGACGAGCAGTACTTC. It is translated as CASSPSGQGLDEQYF.